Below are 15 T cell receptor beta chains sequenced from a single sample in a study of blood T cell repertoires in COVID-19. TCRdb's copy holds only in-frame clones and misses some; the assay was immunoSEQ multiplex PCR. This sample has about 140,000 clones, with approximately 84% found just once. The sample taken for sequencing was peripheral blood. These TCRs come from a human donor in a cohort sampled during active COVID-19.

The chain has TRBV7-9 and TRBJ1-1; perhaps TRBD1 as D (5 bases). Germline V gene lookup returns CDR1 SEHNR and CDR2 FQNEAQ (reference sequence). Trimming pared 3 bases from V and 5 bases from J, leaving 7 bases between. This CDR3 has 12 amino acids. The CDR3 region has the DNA TGTGCCAGCAGCTTCTCAGGGACTGAAGCTTTCTTT. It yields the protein CASSFSGTEAFF.

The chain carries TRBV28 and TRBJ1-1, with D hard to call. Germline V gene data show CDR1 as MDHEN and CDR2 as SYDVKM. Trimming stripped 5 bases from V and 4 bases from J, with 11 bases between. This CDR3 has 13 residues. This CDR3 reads CASSRSAGTEAFF. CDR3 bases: TGTGCCAGCAGTCGGAGCGCGGGCACTGAAGCTTTCTTT.

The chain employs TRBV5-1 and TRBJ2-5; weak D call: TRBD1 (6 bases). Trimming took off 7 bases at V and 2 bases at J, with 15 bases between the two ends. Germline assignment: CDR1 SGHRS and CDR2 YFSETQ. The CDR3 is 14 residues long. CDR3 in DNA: TGCGCCAGCCGCATCAGGGACATACAAGAGACCCAGTACTTC. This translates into CASRIRDIQETQYF.

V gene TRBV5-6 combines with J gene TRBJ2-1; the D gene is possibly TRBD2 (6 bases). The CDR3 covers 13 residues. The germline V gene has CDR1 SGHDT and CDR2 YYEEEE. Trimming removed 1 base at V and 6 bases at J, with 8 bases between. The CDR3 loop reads CASSLMGGNEQFF. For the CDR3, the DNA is TGTGCCAGCAGCTTGATGGGGGGCAATGAGCAGTTCTTC.

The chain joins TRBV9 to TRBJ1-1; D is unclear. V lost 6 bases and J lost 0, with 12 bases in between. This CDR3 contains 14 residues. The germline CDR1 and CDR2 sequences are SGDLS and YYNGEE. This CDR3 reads CASNRGGLNTEAFF. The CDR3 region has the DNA TGTGCCAGCAATCGAGGAGGTTTGAACACTGAAGCTTTCTTT.

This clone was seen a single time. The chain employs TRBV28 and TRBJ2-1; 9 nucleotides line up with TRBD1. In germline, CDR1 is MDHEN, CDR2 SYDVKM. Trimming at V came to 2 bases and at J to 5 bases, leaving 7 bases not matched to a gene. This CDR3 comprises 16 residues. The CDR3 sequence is CASSLRPGTGNNEQFF. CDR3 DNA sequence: TGTGCCAGCAGTTTACGACCAGGGACAGGGAACAATGAGCAGTTCTTC.

CDR3 bases: TGTGCCATCAGTGAGTCCCCAGGACAGGGCCTCCGTTGGAACACCATATATTTT. Protein product: CAISESPGQGLRWNTIYF. The chain is built from TRBV10-3 and TRBJ1-3, with 8 bases identical to TRBD1. Germline V lookup: CDR1 ENHRY, CDR2 SYGVKD. Unmatched junction bases numbered 14, after V lost 0 bases and J lost 7 bases. The CDR3 runs to 18 residues.

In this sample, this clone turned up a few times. CDR3 coding DNA: TGTGCCAGCAGTATTCAGGGTGGCACCGGGGAGCTGTTTTTT. It translates to CASSIQGGTGELFF. The chain carries TRBV7-9 and TRBJ2-2, with D possibly TRBD1 on 5 matching bases. This CDR3 contains 14 residues. The germline V and J ends were trimmed by 6 bases and 4 bases, with 12 bases remaining between them. Germline V gene lookup returns CDR1 SEHNR and CDR2 FQNEAQ (reference sequence).

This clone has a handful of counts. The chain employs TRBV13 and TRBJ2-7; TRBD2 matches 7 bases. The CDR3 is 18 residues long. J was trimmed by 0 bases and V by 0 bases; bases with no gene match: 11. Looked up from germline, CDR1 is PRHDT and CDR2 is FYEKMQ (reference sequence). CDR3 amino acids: CASSLGRLAVLSSYEQYF. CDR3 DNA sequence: TGTGCCAGCAGCTTAGGACGTCTAGCGGTACTAAGCTCCTACGAGCAGTACTTC.

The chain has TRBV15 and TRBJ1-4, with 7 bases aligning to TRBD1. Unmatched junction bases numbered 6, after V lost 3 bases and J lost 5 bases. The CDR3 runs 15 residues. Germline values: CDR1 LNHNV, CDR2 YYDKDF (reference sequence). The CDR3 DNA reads TGTGCCACCAGCAGCTCGGGACAGACAAATGAAAAACTGTTTTTT. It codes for CATSSSGQTNEKLFF.

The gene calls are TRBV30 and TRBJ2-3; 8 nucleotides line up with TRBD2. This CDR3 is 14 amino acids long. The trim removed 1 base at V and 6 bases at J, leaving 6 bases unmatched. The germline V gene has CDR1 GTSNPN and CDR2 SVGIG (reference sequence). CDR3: CAWSGGIAGDTQYF. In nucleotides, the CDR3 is TGTGCCTGGAGTGGGGGGATAGCGGGGGATACGCAGTATTTT.

The CDR3 here is CASSAGSYEQYF. CDR3 nucleotides: TGTGCCAGCAGCGCGGGCTCCTACGAGCAGTACTTC. The rearrangement joins TRBV9 to TRBJ2-7; D unclear. Deletions cut 3 bases from V and 0 bases from J, with 4 bases between. The length of the CDR3 is 12 residues. Looked up from germline, CDR1 is SGDLS and CDR2 is YYNGEE.

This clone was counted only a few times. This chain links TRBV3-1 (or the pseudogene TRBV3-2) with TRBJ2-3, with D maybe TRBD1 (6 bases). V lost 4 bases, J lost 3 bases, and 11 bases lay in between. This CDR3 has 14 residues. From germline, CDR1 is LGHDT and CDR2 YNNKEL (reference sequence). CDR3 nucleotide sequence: TGTGCCAGCAGCCGGCAGGGGTCTACAGATACGCAGTATTTT. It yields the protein CASSRQGSTDTQYF.

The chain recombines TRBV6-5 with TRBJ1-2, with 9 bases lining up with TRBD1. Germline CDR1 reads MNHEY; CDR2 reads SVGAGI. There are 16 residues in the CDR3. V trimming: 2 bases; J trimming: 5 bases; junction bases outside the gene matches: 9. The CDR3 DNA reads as TGTGCCAGCAGTTACCAGGGACAGGGACGTTTATATGGCTACACCTTC. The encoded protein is CASSYQGQGRLYGYTF.

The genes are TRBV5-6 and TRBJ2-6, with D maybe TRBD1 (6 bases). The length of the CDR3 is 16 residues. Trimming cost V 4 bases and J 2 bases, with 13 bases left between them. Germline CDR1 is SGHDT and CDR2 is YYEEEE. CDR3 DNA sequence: TGTGCCAGCAGCGGGAATGCAGGGGCTGGGGCCAACGTCCTGACTTTC. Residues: CASSGNAGAGANVLTF.